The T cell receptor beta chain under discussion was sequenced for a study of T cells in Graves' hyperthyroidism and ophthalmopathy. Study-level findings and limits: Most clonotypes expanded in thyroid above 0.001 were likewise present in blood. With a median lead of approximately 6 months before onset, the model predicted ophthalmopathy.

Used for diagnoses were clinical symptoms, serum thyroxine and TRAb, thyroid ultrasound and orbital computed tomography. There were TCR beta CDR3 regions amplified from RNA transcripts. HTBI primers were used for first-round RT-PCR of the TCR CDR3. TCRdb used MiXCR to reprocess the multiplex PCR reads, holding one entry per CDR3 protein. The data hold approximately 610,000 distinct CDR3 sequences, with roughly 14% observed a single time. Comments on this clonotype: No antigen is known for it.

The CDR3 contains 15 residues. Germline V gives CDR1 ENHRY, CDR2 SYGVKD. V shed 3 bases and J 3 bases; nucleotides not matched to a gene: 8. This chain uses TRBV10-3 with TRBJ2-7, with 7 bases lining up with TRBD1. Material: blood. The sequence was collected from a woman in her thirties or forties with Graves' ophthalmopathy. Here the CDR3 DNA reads TGTGCCATCAGTGACCAAGACAGGGCCGGCTACGAGCAGTACTTC. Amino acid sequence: CAISDQDRAGYEQYF.